This T cell receptor (beta chain) appears in the sequencing data of a study of tumor and adjacent non-tumor tissue in lung cancer. TCRbeta libraries were built with three rounds of nested PCR, modified from ARM-PCR. Each CDR3 protein is one row after TCRdb ran MiXCR on the multiplex PCR reads. The data show under 250,000 distinct CDR3 sequences, 71% seen once. Turning to this clonotype: The antigen remains unidentified. This may come from a read error, since a much larger clone is one base off.

The template was RNA from unsorted bulk tissue. Chemotherapy-naive patients with new lung cancer underwent thoracic surgery in China, August–November 2014. V was shortened by 6 bases and J by 4 bases, with 16 bases between the two germline ends. There are 14 residues in the CDR3. Germline loops: CDR1 DFQATT, CDR2 SNEGSKA (reference sequence). General study results and limits: Significantly higher TCR diversity was found in tumor than normal lung.

This sequence was found in a man aged 60-69 years with non-small cell lung cancer. Source material: lung tumor tissue. This chain joins TRBV20-1 and TRBJ1-3, with D perhaps matching TRBD1 (5 bases). This CDR3 reads CSAPGHGRGNTIYF. As DNA, the CDR3 is TGCAGTGCCCCCGGACATGGGAGGGGAAACACCATATATTTT.